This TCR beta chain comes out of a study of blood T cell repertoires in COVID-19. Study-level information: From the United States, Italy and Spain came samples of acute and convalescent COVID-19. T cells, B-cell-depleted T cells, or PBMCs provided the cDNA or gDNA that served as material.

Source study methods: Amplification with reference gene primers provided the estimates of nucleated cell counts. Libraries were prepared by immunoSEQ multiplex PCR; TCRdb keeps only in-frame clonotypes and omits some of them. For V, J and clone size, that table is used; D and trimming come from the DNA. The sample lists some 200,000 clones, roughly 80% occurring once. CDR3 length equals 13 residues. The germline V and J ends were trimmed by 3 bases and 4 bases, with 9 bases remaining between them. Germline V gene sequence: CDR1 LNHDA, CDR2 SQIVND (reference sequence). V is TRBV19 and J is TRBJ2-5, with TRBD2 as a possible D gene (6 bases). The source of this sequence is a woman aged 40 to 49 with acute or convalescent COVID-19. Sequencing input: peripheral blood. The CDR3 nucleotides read TGTGCCAGTAGTATCGTTAGCGGAGAGACCCAGTACTTC. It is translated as CASSIVSGETQYF.